This T cell receptor (beta chain) stems from a study of shared clonotypes between healthy human individuals. Produced via immunoSEQ multiplex PCR; TCRdb's table is partial and in-frame only. Found here are approximately 2.3 million clones, approximately 95% of them singletons; the top ten hold under 0.45%. Deletions cut 10 bases from V and 1 base from J, with 17 bases between. In germline, CDR1 is MDHEN, CDR2 SYDVKM. CDR3 length: 14 residues. The rearrangement links TRBV28 to TRBJ2-7, with D possibly being TRBD2 (6 bases). Sequencing was carried out using naive CD4+ T cells from PBMCs. Subset indicated: CD45RA+ positively selected. This clonotype originated in a man aged 18 to 30 in good health. Some clones in this sample may be carry-over from other donors' samples. The CDR3 sequence: CATLLGGSSYEQYF. In nucleotides, the CDR3 is TGTGCCACTCTACTCGGGGGTAGTTCCTACGAGCAGTACTTC.